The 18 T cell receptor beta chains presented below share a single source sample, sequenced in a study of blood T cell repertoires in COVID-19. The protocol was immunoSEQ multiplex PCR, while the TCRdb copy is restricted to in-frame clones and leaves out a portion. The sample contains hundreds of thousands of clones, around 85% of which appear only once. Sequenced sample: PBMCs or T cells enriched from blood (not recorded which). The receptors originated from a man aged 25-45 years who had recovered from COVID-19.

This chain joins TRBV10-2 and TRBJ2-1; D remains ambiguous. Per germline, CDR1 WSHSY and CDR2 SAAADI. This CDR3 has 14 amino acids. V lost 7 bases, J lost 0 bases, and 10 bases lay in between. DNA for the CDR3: TGCGCCAGCAAAGTACCCGGCTCCTACAATGAGCAGTTCTTC. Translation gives CASKVPGSYNEQFF.

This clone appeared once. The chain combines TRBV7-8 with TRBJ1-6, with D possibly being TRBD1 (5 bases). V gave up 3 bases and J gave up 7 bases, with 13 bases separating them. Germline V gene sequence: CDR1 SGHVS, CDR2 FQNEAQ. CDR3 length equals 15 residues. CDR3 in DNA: TGTGCCAGCAGCTTGACAGTCACAGAGAATTCACCCCTCCACTTT. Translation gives CASSLTVTENSPLHF.

This CDR3 reads CSAKGGGAEAFF. As DNA, the CDR3 is TGCAGCGCTAAAGGCGGCGGGGCTGAAGCTTTCTTT. The V call is TRBV29-1, the J call TRBJ1-1; no reliable D call. Germline lookup yields CDR1 SQVTM and CDR2 ANQGSEA. The V end was cut by 7 bases, the J end by 6 bases, with 15 bases between. The CDR3 length is 12 residues. Using reference TRBV29-1 and TRBJ1-1 for the parts outside the CDR3, the full variable domain is SAVISQKPSRDICQRGTSLTIQCQVDSQVTMMFWYRQQPGQSLTLIATANQGSEATYESGFVIDKFPISRPNLTFSTLTVSNMSPEDSSIYLCSAKGGGAEAFFGQGTRLTVV.

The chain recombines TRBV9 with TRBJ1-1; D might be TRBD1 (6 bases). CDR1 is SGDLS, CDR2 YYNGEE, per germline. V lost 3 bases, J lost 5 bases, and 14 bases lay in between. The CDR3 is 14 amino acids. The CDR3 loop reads CASSALQGWTEAFF. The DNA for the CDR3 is TGTGCCAGCAGCGCCCTTCAGGGGTGGACTGAAGCTTTCTTT.

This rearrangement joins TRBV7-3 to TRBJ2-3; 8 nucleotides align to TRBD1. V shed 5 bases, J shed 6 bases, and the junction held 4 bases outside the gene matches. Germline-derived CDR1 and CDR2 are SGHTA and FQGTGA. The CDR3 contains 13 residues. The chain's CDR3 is CASSPTGADTQYF. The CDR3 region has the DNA TGTGCCAGCAGCCCGACAGGGGCGGATACGCAGTATTTT.

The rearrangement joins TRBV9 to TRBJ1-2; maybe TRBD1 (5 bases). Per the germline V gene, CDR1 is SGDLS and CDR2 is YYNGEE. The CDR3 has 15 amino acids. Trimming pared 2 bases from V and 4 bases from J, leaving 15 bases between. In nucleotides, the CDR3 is TGTGCCAGCAGCGTGGGGCCGGAGGGGCTCTATGGCTACACCTTC. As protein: CASSVGPEGLYGYTF.

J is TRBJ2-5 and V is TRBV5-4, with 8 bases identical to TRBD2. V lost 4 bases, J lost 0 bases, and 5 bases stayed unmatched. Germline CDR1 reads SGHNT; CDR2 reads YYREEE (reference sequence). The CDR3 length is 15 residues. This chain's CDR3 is CASSRRGGYQETQYF. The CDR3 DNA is TGTGCCAGCAGCCGACGGGGGGGGTACCAAGAGACCCAGTACTTC. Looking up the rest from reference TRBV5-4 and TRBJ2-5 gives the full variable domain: ETGVTQSPTHLIKTRGQQVTLRCSSQSGHNTVSWYQQALGQGPQFIFQYYREEENGRGNFPPRFSGLQFPNYSSELNVNALELDDSALYLCASSRRGGYQETQYFGPGTRLLVL.

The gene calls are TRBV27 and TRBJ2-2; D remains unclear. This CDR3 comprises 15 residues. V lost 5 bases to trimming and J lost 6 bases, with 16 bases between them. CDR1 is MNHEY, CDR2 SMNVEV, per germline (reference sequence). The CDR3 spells CASSPNAGTAGELFF. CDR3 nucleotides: TGTGCCAGCAGTCCTAACGCAGGCACTGCCGGGGAGCTGTTTTTT.

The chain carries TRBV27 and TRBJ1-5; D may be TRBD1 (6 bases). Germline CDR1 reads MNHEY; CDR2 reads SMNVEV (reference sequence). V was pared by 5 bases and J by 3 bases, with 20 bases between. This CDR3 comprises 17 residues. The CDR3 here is CASSRTSDRNSNQPQHF. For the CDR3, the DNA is TGTGCCAGCAGTCGCACCTCGGACAGAAACTCCAATCAGCCCCAGCATTTT.

Here the CDR3 reads CASSSTEGAEAFF. The CDR3 coding sequence is TGTGCCAGCAGCAGCACAGAGGGCGCTGAAGCTTTCTTT. The J gene is TRBJ1-1, the V gene TRBV12-3 or TRBV12-4; no definite D call. Trimming left V 6 bases short and J 6 bases short, with 14 bases between. This CDR3 has 13 amino acids.

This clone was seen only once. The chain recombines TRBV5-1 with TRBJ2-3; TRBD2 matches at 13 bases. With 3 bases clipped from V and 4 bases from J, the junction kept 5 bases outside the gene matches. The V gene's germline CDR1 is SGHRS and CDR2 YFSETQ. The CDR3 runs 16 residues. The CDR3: CASSSGGTSGADTQYF. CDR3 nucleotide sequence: TGCGCCAGCAGCTCTGGGGGGACTAGCGGGGCAGATACGCAGTATTTT.

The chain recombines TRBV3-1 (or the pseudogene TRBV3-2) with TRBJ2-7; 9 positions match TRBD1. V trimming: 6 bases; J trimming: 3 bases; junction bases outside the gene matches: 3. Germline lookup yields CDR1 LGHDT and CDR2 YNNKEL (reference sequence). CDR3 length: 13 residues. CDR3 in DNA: TGTGCCAGCAGTCGACAGGGGGACTACGAGCAGTACTTC. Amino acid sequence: CASSRQGDYEQYF.

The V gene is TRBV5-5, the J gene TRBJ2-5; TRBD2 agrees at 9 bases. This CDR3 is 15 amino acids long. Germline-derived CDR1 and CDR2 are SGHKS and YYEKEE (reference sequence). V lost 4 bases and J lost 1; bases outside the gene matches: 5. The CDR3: CASSLSGGLQETQYF. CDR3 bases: TGTGCCAGCAGCCTTAGCGGGGGACTCCAAGAGACCCAGTACTTC. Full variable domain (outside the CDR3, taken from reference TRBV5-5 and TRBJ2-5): DAGVTQSPTHLIKTRGQQVTLRCSPISGHKSVSWYQQVLGQGPQFIFQYYEKEERGRGNFPDRFSARQFPNYSSELNVNALLLGDSALYLCASSLSGGLQETQYFGPGTRLLVL.

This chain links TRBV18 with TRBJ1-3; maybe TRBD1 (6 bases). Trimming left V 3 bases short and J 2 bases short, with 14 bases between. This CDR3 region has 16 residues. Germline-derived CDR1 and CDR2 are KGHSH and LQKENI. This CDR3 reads CASSPEKQGTGNTIYF. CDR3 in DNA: TGTGCCAGCTCACCGGAAAAACAGGGCACTGGAAACACCATATATTTT.

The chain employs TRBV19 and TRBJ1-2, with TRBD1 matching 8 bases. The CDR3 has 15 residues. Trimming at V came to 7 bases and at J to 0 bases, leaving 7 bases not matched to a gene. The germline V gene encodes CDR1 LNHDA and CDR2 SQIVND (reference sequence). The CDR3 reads CASNGQGGANYGYTF. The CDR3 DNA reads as TGTGCCAGTAACGGACAGGGTGGTGCTAACTATGGCTACACCTTC.

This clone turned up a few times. The chain's CDR3 is CASSHRGPNSPLHF. The DNA of the CDR3 is TGTGCCAGCAGCCACAGGGGTCCTAATTCACCCCTCCACTTT. This sequence joins TRBV4-2 and TRBJ1-6, with D possibly TRBD1 on 6 matching bases. The length of the CDR3 is 14 residues. From germline, CDR1 is LGHNA and CDR2 YNFKEQ. V lost 3 bases to trimming and J lost 6 bases, with 9 bases between them.

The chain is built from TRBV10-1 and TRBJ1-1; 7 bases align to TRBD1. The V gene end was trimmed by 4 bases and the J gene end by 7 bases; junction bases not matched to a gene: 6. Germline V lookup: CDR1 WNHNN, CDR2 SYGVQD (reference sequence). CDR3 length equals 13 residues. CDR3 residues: CASSASRQGEAFF. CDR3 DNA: TGCGCCAGCAGTGCCTCTAGACAGGGTGAAGCTTTCTTT.

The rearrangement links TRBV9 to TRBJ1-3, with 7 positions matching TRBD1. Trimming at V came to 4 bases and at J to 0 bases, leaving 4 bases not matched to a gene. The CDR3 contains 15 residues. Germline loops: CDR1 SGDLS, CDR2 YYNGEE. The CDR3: CASSRQGNSGNTIYF. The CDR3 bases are TGTGCCAGCAGCCGACAGGGCAACTCTGGAAACACCATATATTTT.